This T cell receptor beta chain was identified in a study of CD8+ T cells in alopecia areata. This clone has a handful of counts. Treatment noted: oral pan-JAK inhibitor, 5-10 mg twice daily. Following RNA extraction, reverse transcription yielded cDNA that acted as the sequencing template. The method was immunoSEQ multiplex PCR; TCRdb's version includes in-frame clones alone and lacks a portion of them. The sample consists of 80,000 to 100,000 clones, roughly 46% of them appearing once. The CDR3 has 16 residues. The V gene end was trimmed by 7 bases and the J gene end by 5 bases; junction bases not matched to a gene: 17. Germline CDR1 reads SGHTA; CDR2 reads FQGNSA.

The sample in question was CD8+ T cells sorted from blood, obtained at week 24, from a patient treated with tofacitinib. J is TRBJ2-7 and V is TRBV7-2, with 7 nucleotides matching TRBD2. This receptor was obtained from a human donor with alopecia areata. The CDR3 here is CASTTSRLERDDEQYF. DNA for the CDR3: TGTGCCAGCACCACTTCACGGTTAGAGCGGGATGACGAGCAGTACTTC.